This TCR beta chain was found in a study of T cells in Graves' hyperthyroidism and ophthalmopathy. Study information: Peripheral blood specimens were obtained at initial diagnosis, prior to any treatment.

Broader study findings: The model made its ophthalmopathy prediction, and onset followed a median approximately 6 months later. Peripheral blood also featured most of the thyroid clonotypes expanded above 0.001.

There are many counts of this clonotype. Its specificity is not known. The CDR3 runs to 13 residues. Between the trimmed V and J ends, which lost 5 bases and 6 bases, there was a span of 14 bases. The germline V gene has CDR1 MDHEN and CDR2 SYDVKM. Amplified regions were TCR beta CDR3 sequences from RNA transcripts. TCR CDR3 underwent first-round RT-PCR with the HTBI primer set. TCRdb re-analysed the multiplex PCR reads in MiXCR, keeping a single row per CDR3 protein. Of about 380,000 distinct CDR3 sequences listed, roughly 13% were seen once; the top ten hold 20% to 25%. It was less than 13 ml of fresh peripheral blood that supplied the PBMCs.

The chain carries TRBV28 and TRBJ2-7; D is possibly TRBD1 (6 bases). Input material: blood. This receptor was obtained from a young man with Graves' hyperthyroidism that later progressed to Graves' ophthalmopathy. In DNA form, the CDR3 reads TGTGCCAGCAGTCGGCACCGGGACACCGAGCAGTACTTC. It specifies CASSRHRDTEQYF.